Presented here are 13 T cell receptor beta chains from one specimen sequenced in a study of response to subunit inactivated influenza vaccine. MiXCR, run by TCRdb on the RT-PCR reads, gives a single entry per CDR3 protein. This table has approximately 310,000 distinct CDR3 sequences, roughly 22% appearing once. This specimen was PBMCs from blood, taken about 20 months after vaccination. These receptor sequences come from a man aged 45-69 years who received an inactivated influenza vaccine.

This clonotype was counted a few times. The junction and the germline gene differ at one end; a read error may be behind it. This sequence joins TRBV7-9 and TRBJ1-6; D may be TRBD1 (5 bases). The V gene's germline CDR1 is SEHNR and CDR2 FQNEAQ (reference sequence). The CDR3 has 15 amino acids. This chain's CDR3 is CASSLGNGGNSPLHF. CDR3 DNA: TGTGCCAGCAGTTTAGGGAACGGGGGAAATTCACCCCTCCACTTT.

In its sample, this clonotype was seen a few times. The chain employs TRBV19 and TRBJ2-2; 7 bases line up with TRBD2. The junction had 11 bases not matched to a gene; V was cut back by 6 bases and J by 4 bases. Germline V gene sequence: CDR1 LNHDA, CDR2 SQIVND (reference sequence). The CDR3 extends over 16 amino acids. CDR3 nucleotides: TGTGCCAGTAGCCTTGGCGGGGGTATCCTCACCGGGGAGCTGTTTTTT. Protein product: CASSLGGGILTGELFF.

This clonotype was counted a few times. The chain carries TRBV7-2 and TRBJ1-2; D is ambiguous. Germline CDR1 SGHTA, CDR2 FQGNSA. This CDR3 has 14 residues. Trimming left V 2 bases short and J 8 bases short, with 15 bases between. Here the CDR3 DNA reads TGTGCCAGCAGCTTAAAATATGGTCCGGGAGGCTACACCTTC. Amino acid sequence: CASSLKYGPGGYTF.

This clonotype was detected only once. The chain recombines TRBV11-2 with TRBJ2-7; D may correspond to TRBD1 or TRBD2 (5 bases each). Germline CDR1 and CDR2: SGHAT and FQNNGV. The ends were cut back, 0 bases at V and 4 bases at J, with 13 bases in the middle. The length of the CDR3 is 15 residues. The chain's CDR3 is CASSLESRGSYEQYF. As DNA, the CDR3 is TGTGCCAGCAGCTTAGAGTCGAGGGGCTCGTACGAGCAGTACTTC.

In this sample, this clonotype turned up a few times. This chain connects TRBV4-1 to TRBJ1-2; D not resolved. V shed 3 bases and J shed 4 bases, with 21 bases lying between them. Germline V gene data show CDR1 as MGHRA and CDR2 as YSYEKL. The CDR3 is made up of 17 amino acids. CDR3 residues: CASSHSPGGVPRYGYTF. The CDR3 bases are TGCGCCAGCAGCCATAGTCCAGGCGGGGTCCCCCGCTATGGCTACACCTTC.

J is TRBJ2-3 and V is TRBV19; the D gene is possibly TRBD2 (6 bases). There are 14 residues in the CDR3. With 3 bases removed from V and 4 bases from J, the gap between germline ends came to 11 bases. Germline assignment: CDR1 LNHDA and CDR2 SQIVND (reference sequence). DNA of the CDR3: TGTGCCAGTAGTATTGCCCGGGACTCAGATACGCAGTATTTT. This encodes CASSIARDSDTQYF. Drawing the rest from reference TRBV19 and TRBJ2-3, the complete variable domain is DGGITQSPKYLFRKEGQNVTLSCEQNLNHDAMYWYRQDPGQGLRLIYYSQIVNDFQKGDIAEGYSVSREKKESFPLTVTSAQKNPTAFYLCASSIARDSDTQYFGPGTRLTVL.

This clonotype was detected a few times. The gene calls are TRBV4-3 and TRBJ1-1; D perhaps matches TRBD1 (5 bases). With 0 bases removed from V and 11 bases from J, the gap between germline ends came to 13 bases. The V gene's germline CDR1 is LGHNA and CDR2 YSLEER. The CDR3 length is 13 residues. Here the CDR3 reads CASSQDGYGTAFF. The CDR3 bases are TGCGCCAGCAGCCAAGATGGGTACGGGACGGCTTTCTTT.

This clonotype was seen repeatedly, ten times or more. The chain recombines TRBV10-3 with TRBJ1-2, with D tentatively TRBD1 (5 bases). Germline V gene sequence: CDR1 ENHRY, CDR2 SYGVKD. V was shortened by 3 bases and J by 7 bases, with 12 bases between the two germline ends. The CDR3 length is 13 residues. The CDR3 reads CAISEATARGYTF. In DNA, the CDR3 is TGTGCCATCAGTGAAGCGACAGCACGTGGCTACACCTTC.

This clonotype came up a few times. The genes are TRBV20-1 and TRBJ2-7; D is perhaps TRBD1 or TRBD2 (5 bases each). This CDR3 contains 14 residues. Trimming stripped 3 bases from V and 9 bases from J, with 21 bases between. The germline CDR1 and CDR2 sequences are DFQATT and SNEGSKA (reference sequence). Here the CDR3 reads CSARPTGPALWQYF. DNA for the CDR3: TGCAGTGCTAGGCCGACGGGACCAGCGCTATGGCAGTACTTC.

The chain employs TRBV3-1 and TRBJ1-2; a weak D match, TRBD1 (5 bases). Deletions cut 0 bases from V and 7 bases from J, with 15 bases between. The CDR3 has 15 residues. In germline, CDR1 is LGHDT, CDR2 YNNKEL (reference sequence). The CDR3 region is CASSQDARGAGGYTF. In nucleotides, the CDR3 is TGTGCCAGCAGCCAAGATGCCCGAGGGGCAGGTGGCTACACCTTC.

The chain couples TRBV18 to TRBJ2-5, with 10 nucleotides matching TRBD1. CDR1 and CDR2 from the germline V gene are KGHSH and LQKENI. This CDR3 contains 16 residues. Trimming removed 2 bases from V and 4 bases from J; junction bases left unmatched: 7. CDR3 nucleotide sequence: TGTGCCAGCTCACCAAGAACGAGACAGGGGGCAGAGACCCAGTACTTC. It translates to CASSPRTRQGAETQYF.

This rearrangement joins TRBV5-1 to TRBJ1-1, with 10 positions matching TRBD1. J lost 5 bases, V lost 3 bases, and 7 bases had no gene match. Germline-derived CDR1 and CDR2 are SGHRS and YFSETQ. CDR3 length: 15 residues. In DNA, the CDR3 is TGCGCCAGCAGCTCGACAGGGGGCGGGAAGACTGAAGCTTTCTTT. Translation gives CASSSTGGGKTEAFF.

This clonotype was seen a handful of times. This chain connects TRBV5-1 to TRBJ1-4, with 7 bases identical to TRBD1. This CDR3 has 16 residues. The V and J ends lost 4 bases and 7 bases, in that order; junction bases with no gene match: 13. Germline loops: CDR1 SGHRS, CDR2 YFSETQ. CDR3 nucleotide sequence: TGCGCCAGCAGCCACGGTAATCAGGGGGTCGGTGAAAAACTGTTTTTT. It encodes CASSHGNQGVGEKLFF.